Shown below are 18 T cell receptor beta chains from a single sample sequenced in a study of Ad26.COV2.S vaccination and SARS-CoV-2 variants. Treatment indicated: about 20 received Ad26.COV2.S at low or high dose, single or two shots; about 5 received placebo; per-sample allocation not given. Sampling took place 63 days after the first vaccine or placebo injection. Using immunoSEQ multiplex PCR, the repertoire was profiled, and TCRdb retains in-frame clones only, with some absent. Altogether approximately 300,000 clones are present, over 80% being singletons, with the ten largest covering 2% to 2.5%. This specimen consisted of peripheral blood, obtained in a trial of Ad26.COV2.S vaccine versus placebo. The origin of the receptors is a person aged 18-65 years who received the Ad26.COV2.S COVID-19 vaccine or a placebo.

The J gene is TRBJ1-4, the V gene TRBV27, with 8 bases lining up with TRBD1. Germline CDR1 reads MNHEY; CDR2 reads SMNVEV (reference sequence). The CDR3 runs to 13 residues. The V gene end was trimmed by 6 bases and the J gene end by 8 bases; junction bases not matched to a gene: 5. The CDR3 coding sequence is TGTGCCAGCAGAACAGGGGGATGGGAAAAACTGTTTTTT. This encodes CASRTGGWEKLFF. The full variable domain, in which reference TRBV27 and TRBJ1-4 provide the parts outside the CDR3, is EAQVTQNPRYLITVTGKKLTVTCSQNMNHEYMSWYRQDPGLGLRQIYYSMNVEVTDKGDVPEGYKVSRKEKRNFPLILESPSPNQTSLYFCASRTGGWEKLFFGSGTQLSVL.

The chain joins TRBV6-5 to TRBJ2-7; the match to TRBD2 covers 8 bases. This CDR3 is built from 14 residues. Trimming cost V 0 bases and J 7 bases; bases outside gene matches: 5. Per germline, CDR1 MNHEY and CDR2 SVGAGI. This CDR3 is CASSYSAGGEEQYF. CDR3 bases: TGTGCCAGCAGTTACTCGGCCGGGGGGGAAGAGCAGTACTTC.

This chain joins TRBV5-1 and TRBJ2-2, with TRBD1 identical over 8 bases. With V trimmed by 5 bases and J by 6 bases, 6 bases remained unmatched. Germline values: CDR1 SGHRS, CDR2 YFSETQ. The CDR3 contains 14 residues. The chain's CDR3 is CASSLDRVPGELFF. CDR3 nucleotide sequence: TGCGCCAGCAGTCTGGACAGGGTCCCCGGGGAGCTGTTTTTT.

The V call is TRBV7-3, the J call TRBJ2-2; D gene uncertain. The germline V and J ends were trimmed by 5 bases and 5 bases, with 9 bases remaining between them. The germline gives CDR1 SGHTA, CDR2 FQGTGA. The CDR3 spans 13 residues. In DNA form, the CDR3 reads TGTGCCAGCAGCCCCGCTCGGACCGGGGAGCTGTTTTTT. Translation: CASSPARTGELFF.

As for this clone: A much larger clone differs from this one at a single base, so this may be a read error. This chain joins TRBV11-2 and TRBJ2-1; 14 bases are a match to TRBD2. Germline CDR1 reads SGHAT; CDR2 reads FQNNGV. V gave up 4 bases and J gave up 3 bases; unmatched junction bases: 2. The CDR3 is made up of 16 amino acids. The CDR3 bases are TGTGCCAGCAGCTCGGGACTAGCGGGGGTCTACAATGAGCAGTTCTTC. Its protein product is CASSSGLAGVYNEQFF.

This chain links TRBV19 with TRBJ2-3, with D possibly being TRBD1 (6 bases). With 8 bases removed from V and 2 bases from J, the gap between germline ends came to 17 bases. Germline-derived CDR1 and CDR2 are LNHDA and SQIVND (reference sequence). This CDR3 is built from 15 residues. Here the CDR3 reads CASQDRSSATDTQYF. CDR3 nucleotide sequence: TGTGCCAGTCAGGACAGATCTTCGGCCACAGATACGCAGTATTTT.

This chain links TRBV9 with TRBJ2-3; unclear D gene. Germline V gene lookup returns CDR1 SGDLS and CDR2 YYNGEE. V lost 0 bases, J lost 4 bases, and 6 bases lay in between. The CDR3 loop spans 13 amino acids. The CDR3 bases are TGTGCCAGCAGCGTAGGCTTCGCAGATACGCAGTATTTT. Amino acid sequence: CASSVGFADTQYF.

The J gene is TRBJ2-3, the V gene TRBV24-1, with 12 positions matching TRBD2. Per germline, CDR1 KGHDR and CDR2 SFDVKD. V dropped 10 bases and J dropped 6; count of bases not matched to a gene: 10. The CDR3 runs to 15 residues. The CDR3 loop is CATGTSGGPGDTQYF. DNA for the CDR3: TGTGCCACGGGAACTAGCGGGGGGCCGGGTGATACGCAGTATTTT.

This chain links TRBV19 with TRBJ1-5; 7 bases match TRBD1. Germline assignment: CDR1 LNHDA and CDR2 SQIVND (reference sequence). This CDR3 is built from 13 residues. V was clipped by 6 bases and J by 5 bases; unmatched bases: 4. As DNA, the CDR3 is TGTGCCAGTAGGGTTCAGGGGGATCAGCCCCAGCATTTT. Translating it yields CASRVQGDQPQHF.

The rearrangement uses TRBV20-1 and TRBJ2-7, with D possibly matching TRBD2 (5 bases). This CDR3 is 10 amino acids long. Germline V gene lookup returns CDR1 DFQATT and CDR2 SNEGSKA (reference sequence). The ends were cut back, 5 bases at V and 7 bases at J, with 9 bases in the middle. The CDR3 nucleotides read TGCAGTGCTGGACTGGGGGAGCAGTACTTC. It encodes CSAGLGEQYF.

V usage is TRBV30 and J usage is TRBJ2-7; weak D call: TRBD2 (7 bases). Between the trimmed V and J ends, which lost 5 bases and 4 bases, there was a span of 15 bases. The CDR3 is 13 amino acids. Germline values: CDR1 GTSNPN, CDR2 SVGIG (reference sequence). CDR3 nucleotide sequence: TGTGCCTGGCGAGGGGGGGGTGGATACGAGCAGTACTTC. This translates into CAWRGGGGYEQYF.

The chain couples TRBV9 to TRBJ1-3; TRBD1 might be the D (5 bases). V dropped 0 bases and J dropped 1 base, with 11 bases sitting between them. Per the germline V gene, CDR1 is SGDLS and CDR2 is YYNGEE. The CDR3 spans 16 residues. In DNA, the CDR3 is TGTGCCAGCAGCGTAGATTGGGGGGATTCTGGAAACACCATATATTTT. As protein: CASSVDWGDSGNTIYF.

In its sample, this clone was seen a few times. The chain uses TRBV11-2 and TRBJ1-2, with no clear D. The ends were cut back, 1 base at V and 4 bases at J, with 13 bases in the middle. Germline lookup yields CDR1 SGHAT and CDR2 FQNNGV. The CDR3 extends over 15 amino acids. CDR3 sequence: CASSLGVVTTYGYTF. CDR3 DNA: TGTGCCAGCAGCTTAGGCGTTGTGACAACCTATGGCTACACCTTC. Full variable domain (rest looked up from reference TRBV11-2 and TRBJ1-2): EAGVAQSPRYKIIEKRQSVAFWCNPISGHATLYWYQQILGQGPKLLIQFQNNGVVDDSQLPKDRFSAERLKGVDSTLKIQPAKLEDSAVYLCASSLGVVTTYGYTFGSGTRLTVV.

The chain has TRBV7-6 and TRBJ2-2; weak D call: TRBD1 (6 bases). Deletions cut 1 base from V and 2 bases from J, with 11 bases between. The CDR3 covers 16 residues. Looked up from germline, CDR1 is SGHVS and CDR2 is FNYEAQ. The CDR3 nucleotides are TGTGCCAGCAGCTTAGAGGCAGGGGCAAACACCGGGGAGCTGTTTTTT. It is translated as CASSLEAGANTGELFF.

CDR3 sequence (DNA): TGCGCCAGCAGCCACGATGTGAGGGGGACCTCCGACAGCACAGATACGCAGTATTTT. As protein: CASSHDVRGTSDSTDTQYF. The rearrangement links TRBV4-1 to TRBJ2-3, with a tentative D call TRBD1 (6 bases). Trimming left V 3 bases short and J 0 bases short, with 22 bases between. The CDR3 is made up of 19 amino acids. CDR1 and CDR2 (germline): MGHRA, YSYEKL.

The chain joins TRBV6-1 to TRBJ2-5, with 11 bases aligning to TRBD1. This CDR3 spans 16 amino acids. The trim removed 1 base at V and 5 bases at J, leaving 6 bases unmatched. Germline V gene data show CDR1 as MNHNS and CDR2 as SASEGT. DNA for the CDR3: TGTGCCAGCAGTGAAGATAGGACAGGGGGCGGGGAGACCCAGTACTTC. It specifies CASSEDRTGGGETQYF.

Note on this clone: Its ends do not fully match the called genes, so a read error is possible. Other DNA sequences in this sample translate to the same CDR3. The chain combines TRBV10-3 with TRBJ1-1; maybe TRBD1 (5 bases). The CDR3 extends over 13 amino acids. The germline V gene has CDR1 ENHRY and CDR2 SYGVKD. In DNA form, the CDR3 reads TGTGCTATCAAAGGATCAGGGAGGACTGAAGCTTTCTTT. The encoded protein is CAIKGSGRTEAFF.

This chain links TRBV5-1 with TRBJ2-1, with TRBD1 as a possible D gene (6 bases). The CDR3 has 13 residues. The V gene lost 0 bases and the J gene lost 6 bases, with 7 bases spanning the gap. CDR1 SGHRS and CDR2 YFSETQ come from the germline V gene. This CDR3 is CASSLAQGNEQFF. CDR3 sequence (DNA): TGCGCCAGCAGCTTGGCACAGGGCAATGAGCAGTTCTTC.